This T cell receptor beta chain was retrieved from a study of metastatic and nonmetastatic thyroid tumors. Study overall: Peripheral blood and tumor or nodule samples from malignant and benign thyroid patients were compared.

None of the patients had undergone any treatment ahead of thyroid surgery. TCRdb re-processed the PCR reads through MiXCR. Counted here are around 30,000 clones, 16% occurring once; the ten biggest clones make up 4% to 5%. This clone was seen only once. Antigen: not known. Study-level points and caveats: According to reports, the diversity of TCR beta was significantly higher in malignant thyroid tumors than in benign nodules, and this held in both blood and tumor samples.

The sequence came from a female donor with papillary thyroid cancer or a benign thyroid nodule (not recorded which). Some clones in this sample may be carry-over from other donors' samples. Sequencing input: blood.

The CDR3 DNA sequence: TGCAGTGCTAGAGCCAGGACTAGCGGGATCATCTACGAGCAGTACTTC. This encodes CSARARTSGIIYEQYF. The rearrangement joins TRBV20-1 to TRBJ2-7; 12 bases align to TRBD2. V gave up 1 base and J gave up 3 bases; unmatched junction bases: 7. The germline V gene has CDR1 DFQATT and CDR2 SNEGSKA (reference sequence). This CDR3 is built from 16 residues.